The source of this T cell receptor beta chain is a study of blood T cell repertoires in COVID-19. As originally analysed: Using reference gene primer amplification, nucleated cell counts were estimated. Clones were read by immunoSEQ multiplex PCR, and TCRdb kept only the in-frame ones, dropping some. That table furnishes V, J and clone size, whereas the DNA furnished D and trimming. The sample lists roughly 500,000 clones; roughly 88% were seen once. CDR1 and CDR2 (germline): SGHRS, YFSETQ. The CDR3 is made up of 15 amino acids. Trimming removed 3 bases from V and 4 bases from J; junction bases left unmatched: 2. Two negative PCRs, clearance, or symptom resolution had been documented for recovered Cohort 3 donors.

The TCR originated in a woman in her forties who had recovered from COVID-19. The source material was PBMCs or T cells enriched from blood (not recorded which). V usage is TRBV5-1 and J usage is TRBJ2-3; 13 nucleotides line up with TRBD2. The chain's CDR3 is CASSSGLAGADTQYF. The DNA of the CDR3 is TGCGCCAGCAGCTCAGGACTAGCGGGAGCAGATACGCAGTATTTT.